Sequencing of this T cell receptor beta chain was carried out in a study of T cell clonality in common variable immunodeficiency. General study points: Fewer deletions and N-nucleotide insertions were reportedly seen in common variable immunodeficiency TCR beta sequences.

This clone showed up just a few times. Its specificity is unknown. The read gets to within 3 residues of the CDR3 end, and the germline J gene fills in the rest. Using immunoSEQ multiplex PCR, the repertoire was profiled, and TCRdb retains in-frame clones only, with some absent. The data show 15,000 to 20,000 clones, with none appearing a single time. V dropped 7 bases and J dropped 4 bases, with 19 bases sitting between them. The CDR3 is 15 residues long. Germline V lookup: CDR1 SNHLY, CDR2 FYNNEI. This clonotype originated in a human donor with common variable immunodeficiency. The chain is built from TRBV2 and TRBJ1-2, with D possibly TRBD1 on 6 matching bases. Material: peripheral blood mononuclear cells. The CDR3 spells CASKLRDTGGYGYTF. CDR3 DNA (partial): TGTGCCAGCAAGCTCCGGGACACAGGAGGCTATGGC.